The T cell receptor beta chain described here comes from a study of T cells in localized non-small cell lung cancer. General study points: Clonality peaked in uninvolved adjacent lung rather than tumor. With higher T cell density in blood came longer overall survival. Researchers found a median around 57 of the top 100 tumor clones in adjacent lung. Only one tumor region went through sequencing, so heterogeneity may still be there.

The V end lost 4 bases, the J end lost 0 bases, and 18 bases lay between the germline ends. The length of the CDR3 is 17 residues. The germline V gene encodes CDR1 SGHTA and CDR2 FQGNSA. Clones were read by immunoSEQ multiplex PCR, and TCRdb kept only the in-frame ones, dropping some. This table has some 27,000 clones, approximately 90% appearing once. This clone was seen once. Its target is not known. The chain links TRBV7-2 to TRBJ1-2; D gene ambiguous. Sequenced here: peripheral blood, sampled before any cancer treatment. This TCR came from a woman aged 18-55 years with stage I lung adenocarcinoma. The CDR3 nucleotides are TGTGCCAGCAGCTCCCAGTTACGCCCCCCTTCTAACTATGGCTACACCTTC. Amino acids: CASSSQLRPPSNYGYTF.